Presented here are 20 T cell receptor beta chains from one specimen sequenced in a study of vaccination effects on CD4 cells after COVID-19. These receptors' targets are unknown. CD4+ T cells specific for antigen were expanded with viral peptide pools by the ViraFEST assay before sequencing. A 10-day culture period preceded the isolation of CD4+ T cells. Negative nucleocapsid antibody tests before and after vaccination confirmed no previous SARS-CoV-2 infection. The assay was immunoSEQ multiplex PCR, and TCRdb's table has in-frame clones only and misses some. Among 30,000 to 35,000 clones listed, approximately 73% were seen once. The sample consisted of CD4+ T cells from PBMCs cultured with HCoV-OC43 spike peptides, taken before COVID-19 vaccination. Subset denoted: HCoV-OC43 spike overlapping peptide pool stimulation. The receptors were gathered from a human donor who received a COVID-19 vaccine.

V usage is TRBV7-2 and J usage is TRBJ2-3; D perhaps matches TRBD2 (6 bases). With 3 bases removed from V and 5 bases from J, the gap between germline ends came to 9 bases. CDR3 size: 13 residues. Germline V CDR1 and CDR2: SGHTA, FQGNSA. This CDR3 reads CASSFRRGDTQYF. In nucleotides, the CDR3 is TGTGCCAGCAGCTTTCGGAGGGGAGATACGCAGTATTTT.

This rearrangement joins TRBV3-1 (or the pseudogene TRBV3-2) to TRBJ1-1; D is ambiguous. Germline CDR1 is LGHDT and CDR2 is YNNKEL (reference sequence). V lost 4 bases and J 7 bases, leaving 13 bases between the germline ends. The CDR3 is 13 residues long. In DNA, the CDR3 is TGTGCCAGCAGCCTCTCCGACGGATATGAAGCTTTCTTT. Its protein product is CASSLSDGYEAFF.

This clone has just a few counts. This sequence joins TRBV24-1 and TRBJ2-3, with a possible D match to TRBD1 (7 bases). CDR1 and CDR2 (germline): KGHDR, SFDVKD. This CDR3 has 18 residues. V lost 11 bases and J 3 bases, leaving 29 bases between the germline ends. The CDR3 DNA reads as TGTGCCAGGAGCAGGGGGGTATCCTTCGCCAGGGCAACAGATACGCAGTATTTT. It specifies CARSRGVSFARATDTQYF.

This clone was observed a few times. The gene calls are TRBV18 and TRBJ2-5, with 7 bases identical to TRBD2. This CDR3 has 16 residues. V lost 6 bases to trimming and J lost 1 base; unmatched junction nucleotides: 11. Germline lookup yields CDR1 KGHSH and CDR2 LQKENI. CDR3 sequence reads: CASSLWSSGRQETQYF. CDR3 DNA sequence: TGTGCCAGCTCCCTGTGGTCTAGCGGCCGCCAAGAGACCCAGTACTTC.

CDR3 DNA: TGTGCCAGCAGTAGTATGAACACTGAAGCTTTCTTT. This gives the protein CASSSMNTEAFF. This sequence joins TRBV28 and TRBJ1-1; no clear D. CDR1 is MDHEN, CDR2 SYDVKM, per germline. This CDR3 region has 12 residues. V shed 5 bases and J shed 0 bases, with 4 bases lying between them. Based on the CDR3 plus reference TRBV28 and TRBJ1-1, the full variable domain is DVKVTQSSRYLVKRTGEKVFLECVQDMDHENMFWYRQDPGLGLRLIYFSYDVKMKEKGDIPEGYSVSREKKERFSLILESASTNQTSMYLCASSSMNTEAFFGQGTRLTVV.

The rearrangement uses TRBV6-5 and TRBJ1-3; 7 nucleotides align to TRBD1. Germline V gene data show CDR1 as MNHEY and CDR2 as SVGAGI. The CDR3 spans 15 residues. V lost 5 bases, J lost 3 bases, and 7 bases stayed unmatched. CDR3 nucleotides: TGTGCCAGCAGTATAACAGGGGCAGGTGGAAACACCATATATTTT. Translation: CASSITGAGGNTIYF.

This clone was observed once. The V and J genes are TRBV6-6 and TRBJ2-3; 12 bases fit TRBD2. CDR3 length equals 15 residues. J lost 4 bases, V lost 7 bases, and 6 bases had no gene match. The germline V gene has CDR1 MNHNY and CDR2 SVGAGI (reference sequence). This chain's CDR3 is CASTGLAGSADTQYF. DNA of the CDR3: TGTGCCAGCACTGGACTAGCGGGGTCGGCAGATACGCAGTATTTT.

This clone showed up just once. The chain recombines TRBV30 with TRBJ2-1; D is perhaps TRBD2 (6 bases). The V gene lost 1 base and the J gene lost 8 bases, with 15 bases spanning the gap. Germline V gene data show CDR1 as GTSNPN and CDR2 as SVGIG (reference sequence). This CDR3 comprises 14 residues. Here the CDR3 reads CAWSALPRGYEQFF. CDR3 sequence (DNA): TGTGCCTGGAGTGCACTCCCCCGGGGGTATGAGCAGTTCTTC.

The V call is TRBV7-3, the J call TRBJ1-1; D is uncertain. CDR1 is SGHTA, CDR2 FQGTGA, per germline. The V and J ends lost 1 base and 2 bases respectively, with 8 bases between them. The CDR3 has 14 amino acids. The CDR3 reads CASSLNPGNTEAFF. For the CDR3, the DNA is TGTGCCAGCAGCTTAAATCCAGGCAACACTGAAGCTTTCTTT.

The gene calls are TRBV28 and TRBJ1-6; D is ambiguous. This CDR3 spans 12 amino acids. Germline V gene data show CDR1 as MDHEN and CDR2 as SYDVKM. Trimming removed 5 bases at V and 10 bases at J, with 9 bases between. The CDR3 coding sequence is TGTGCCAGCAGTGTTGGAAGGTCACCCCTCCACTTT. Its protein product is CASSVGRSPLHF.

This clone occurred a few times. J is TRBJ2-1 and V is TRBV7-9; a weak D match, TRBD1 (5 bases). CDR3 length: 17 amino acids. Trimming pared 0 bases from V and 8 bases from J, leaving 20 bases between. Germline V gene lookup returns CDR1 SEHNR and CDR2 FQNEAQ (reference sequence). DNA for the CDR3: TGTGCCAGCAGCTTAGCGGGGCTCACAGCCCGTATCGATGAGCAGTTCTTC. Residues: CASSLAGLTARIDEQFF.

The V and J genes are TRBV19 and TRBJ1-3; a possible D gene is TRBD1 (6 bases). This CDR3 is built from 16 residues. V was cut by 7 bases and J by 8 bases, with 24 bases left in between. Germline V lookup: CDR1 LNHDA, CDR2 SQIVND (reference sequence). The DNA of the CDR3 is TGTGCCAGTACCCTAAGGGTGGACAGCCGGGGGCACACCATATATTTT. This encodes CASTLRVDSRGHTIYF.

The chain carries TRBV6-2 or TRBV6-3 and TRBJ2-1; no reliable D call. The CDR3 has 13 residues. V lost 4 bases and J 6 bases, leaving 10 bases between the germline ends. Germline V lookup: CDR1 MNHEY, CDR2 SVGEGT. The CDR3 reads CASSSRRANEQFF. Here the CDR3 DNA reads TGTGCCAGCAGTTCCCGACGGGCCAATGAGCAGTTCTTC.

This chain uses TRBV6-4 with TRBJ2-3; 9 bases match TRBD2. CDR3 length: 14 residues. Trimming cost V 5 bases and J 0 bases; bases outside gene matches: 0. CDR1 is MRHNA and CDR2 is SNTAGT in the germline V gene. The DNA of the CDR3 is TGTGCCAGCAGTACTAGCGGGAGCACAGATACGCAGTATTTT. Translated: CASSTSGSTDTQYF.

The chain joins TRBV19 to TRBJ1-5; D possibly corresponds to TRBD1 (5 bases). Germline V gene lookup returns CDR1 LNHDA and CDR2 SQIVND (reference sequence). V lost 5 bases, J lost 3 bases, and 17 bases lay in between. The CDR3 is made up of 16 amino acids. The CDR3 protein is CASSSQGKYPNQPQHF. CDR3 nucleotide sequence: TGTGCCAGTAGTTCTCAGGGAAAGTACCCCAATCAGCCCCAGCATTTT.

The chain has TRBV29-1 and TRBJ1-3, with TRBD1 matching 8 bases. CDR3 size: 14 residues. Germline V CDR1 and CDR2: SQVTM, ANQGSEA. J gave up 4 bases and V 7 bases, and 9 bases lay outside the gene matches. CDR3 loop: CSANGQGVGNTIYF. The CDR3, as DNA: TGCAGCGCCAACGGACAGGGAGTCGGAAACACCATATATTTT.

The chain is built from TRBV6-5 and TRBJ2-1; 9 bases align to TRBD2. Per the germline V gene, CDR1 is MNHEY and CDR2 is SVGAGI. This CDR3 is built from 14 residues. The V segment lost 8 bases and the J segment 3 bases; nucleotides outside the gene matches: 5. The CDR3, as DNA: TGTGCCAGCGTGGGACTAGCCGACTACAATGAGCAGTTCTTC. Translating gives CASVGLADYNEQFF.

The chain joins TRBV5-4 to TRBJ2-1, with TRBD2 matching 9 bases. The CDR3 extends over 15 amino acids. CDR1 is SGHNT, CDR2 YYREEE, per germline (reference sequence). With V trimmed by 4 bases and J by 5 bases, 7 bases remained unmatched. The CDR3 DNA is TGTGCCAGCAGCCTGGGTGGGACTAGCAACAATGAGCAGTTCTTC. This gives the protein CASSLGGTSNNEQFF.

The chain employs TRBV28 and TRBJ1-1; D is uncertain. V was pared by 3 bases and J by 10 bases, with 12 bases between. CDR3 length: 12 residues. Germline V gene lookup returns CDR1 MDHEN and CDR2 SYDVKM. The DNA for the CDR3 is TGTGCCAGCAGTTTGGTAGGGTTTGGAGCTTTCTTT. Translating gives CASSLVGFGAFF.

In nucleotides, the CDR3 is TGTGCCAGCAGCCCTGGACAGGGGGCCGGGGAGCTGTTTTTT. Protein sequence: CASSPGQGAGELFF. The V and J genes are TRBV9 and TRBJ2-2; 10 positions match TRBD1. The germline CDR1 and CDR2 sequences are SGDLS and YYNGEE. The ends lost 4 bases at V and 6 bases at J; junction bases unmatched: 3. CDR3 length equals 14 residues.